Here is one T cell receptor beta chain with its context. V gave up 4 bases and J gave up 6 bases; unmatched junction bases: 5. CDR1 and CDR2 (germline): MDHEN, SYDVKM. The CDR3 covers 15 residues. These data come from a study of blood T cell repertoires in COVID-19. Original processing methods: The authors estimated nucleated cell counts from reference gene primer amplification. Some clones are missing from TCRdb's copy, which holds only in-frame ones; the method was immunoSEQ multiplex PCR. That table supplies the V and J calls and clone size; D and trimming were determined from the DNA. The data show more than 100,000 clones, around nine tenths seen once.

This chain links TRBV28 with TRBJ1-5; TRBD1 aligns across 11 bases. The TCR was taken from a human donor in a cohort sampled during active COVID-19. The sequenced sample consisted of peripheral blood. The CDR3 coding sequence is TGTGCCAGCAGTTCGAGGACAGGGGGCGGTCAGCCCCAGCATTTT. Residues: CASSSRTGGGQPQHF.